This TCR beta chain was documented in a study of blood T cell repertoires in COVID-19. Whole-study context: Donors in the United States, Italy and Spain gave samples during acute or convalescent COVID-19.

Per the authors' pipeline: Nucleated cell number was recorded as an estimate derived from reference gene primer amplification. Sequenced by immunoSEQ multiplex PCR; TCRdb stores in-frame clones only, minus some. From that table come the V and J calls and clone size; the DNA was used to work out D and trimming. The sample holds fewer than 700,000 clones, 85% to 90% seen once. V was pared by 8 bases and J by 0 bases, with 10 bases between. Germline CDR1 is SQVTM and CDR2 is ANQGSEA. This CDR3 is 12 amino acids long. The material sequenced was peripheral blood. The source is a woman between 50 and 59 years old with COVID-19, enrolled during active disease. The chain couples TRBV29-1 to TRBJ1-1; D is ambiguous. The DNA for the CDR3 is TGCAGCCCCTATTCCATGAACACTGAAGCTTTCTTT. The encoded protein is CSPYSMNTEAFF.